One sample yielded the 8 T cell receptor delta chains listed below, sequenced in a study of gamma-delta T cells after stem cell transplantation (dated by TCRdb to the mid-2010s). The protocol used for the library was RT-PCR. Sequencing instrument: Illumina MiSeq. Clones were re-identified by TCRdb from the public reads with CATT, and rows with the same DNA were merged. In all, the sample holds 2,800 or so delta-chain clones, and roughly 5.2% of those were seen once. The ten top clones hold around 10% of the sample. The sequenced material came from gamma-delta T cells. The receptor set was obtained from a human donor. It is not recorded whose cells these are; they may come from a transplant donor.

This clone was counted a few times. J is TRDJ1 and V is TRDV1; 9 bases are shared with TRDD3. The germline CDR1 and CDR2 sequences are TSWWSYY and QGS. The junction had 24 bases not matched to a gene; V was cut back by 5 bases and J by 2 bases. CDR3 size: 21 residues. The DNA for the CDR3 is TGTGCTCTTGGGAATAACGCCCTGGGGATACGGGGGTTGCCACTAACCGATAAACTCATCTTT. Amino acid sequence: CALGNNALGIRGLPLTDKLIF.

For this clone: With a far larger clone one base away, a read error is the likely cause. The genes are TRDV2 and TRDJ1; possible D gene TRDD3, 6 bases. The CDR3 sequence is 15 residues long. Germline CDR1 and CDR2: GEAIGNYY and EKD. V lost 3 bases, J lost 0 bases, and 13 bases lay in between. The CDR3 reads CACDVPGENTDKLIF. The CDR3 DNA reads TGTGCCTGTGACGTCCCGGGGGAGAACACCGATAAACTCATCTTT.

By its share, this clone is large. Different DNA sequences within this sample yield the same CDR3. V gene TRDV2 combines with J gene TRDJ1; no definite D call. This CDR3 comprises 17 residues. Germline V CDR1 and CDR2: GEAIGNYY, EKD. Trimming removed 0 bases at V and 0 bases at J, with 16 bases between. The CDR3 bases are TGTGCCTGTGACACCCTTGCGCCATCGGGCGACACCGATAAACTCATCTTT. Translated, it gives CACDTLAPSGDTDKLIF.

This clone was counted a few times. One end of the junction varies from germline; a read error may be responsible. V usage is TRDV1 and J usage is TRDJ1; D possibly corresponds to TRDD3 (6 bases). This CDR3 comprises 21 residues. Germline CDR1 TSWWSYY, CDR2 QGS. The CDR3 loop reads CALGKLFAIPWVIGGTDKLIF. In DNA form, the CDR3 reads TGTGCTCTTGGGAAACTATTTGCTATCCCCTGGGTGATTGGGGGCACCGATAAACTCATCTTT.

This clone is judged large. The CDR3 region is CACDTVLGARGYTDKLIF. The CDR3, as DNA: TGTGCCTGTGACACCGTACTGGGGGCCCGTGGGTACACCGATAAACTCATCTTT. The V call is TRDV2, the J call TRDJ1, with TRDD3 matching 8 bases. Per the germline V gene, CDR1 is GEAIGNYY and CDR2 is EKD. Germline trimming cut 0 bases from V and 0 bases from J; bases unmatched to any gene: 11. The length of the CDR3 is 18 residues.

This clone is large. Different DNA sequences within this sample yield the same CDR3. The chain joins TRDV2 to TRDJ1, with D unclear. The germline gives CDR1 GEAIGNYY, CDR2 EKD. V lost 0 bases, J lost 0 bases, and 13 bases lay in between. This CDR3 is 16 amino acids long. CDR3 sequence reads: CACDTVGPLDTDKLIF. In nucleotides, the CDR3 is TGTGCCTGTGACACCGTTGGGCCGCTGGACACCGATAAACTCATCTTT.

This clone was seen a handful of times. The amino acid sequence in TCRdb belongs to a much larger clone and departs from this DNA's translation at residue 3, likely a sequencing read error; the sequence shown is translated from the DNA. CDR3 protein: CAREPLLGADKLIF. CDR3 DNA sequence: TGTGCCCGTGAACCGTTACTGGGCGCCGATAAACTCATCTTT. The chain couples TRDV2 to TRDJ1; weak D call: TRDD3 (6 bases). There are 14 residues in the CDR3. Looked up from germline, CDR1 is GEAIGNYY and CDR2 is EKD.

On this clone itself: TCRdb attributes to this sequence the protein of a much larger clone, which differs from the DNA translation at residue 8; a read error is likely, and the protein displayed is translated from the DNA. The J gene is TRDJ1, the V gene TRDV2, with 8 bases aligning to TRDD3. Germline CDR1 and CDR2: GEAIGNYY and EKD. V lost 0 bases and J lost 1; bases outside the gene matches: 9. The CDR3 is 17 amino acids. The CDR3 sequence is CACDTVESGIPTDKLIF. The CDR3 DNA is TGTGCCTGTGACACCGTAGAGTCGGGGATACCCACCGATAAACTCATCTTT.